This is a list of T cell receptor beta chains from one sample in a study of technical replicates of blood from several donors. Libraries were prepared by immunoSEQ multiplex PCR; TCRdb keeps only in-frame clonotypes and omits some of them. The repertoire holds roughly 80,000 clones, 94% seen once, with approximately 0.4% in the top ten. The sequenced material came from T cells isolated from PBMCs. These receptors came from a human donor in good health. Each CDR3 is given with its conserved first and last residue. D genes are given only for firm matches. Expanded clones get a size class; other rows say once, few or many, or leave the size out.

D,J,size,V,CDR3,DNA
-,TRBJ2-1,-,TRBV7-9,CASSSLAHEQFF,TGTGCCAGCAGCTCACTAGCTCATGAGCAGTTCTTC
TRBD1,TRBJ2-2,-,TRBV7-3,CASSWTGETGELFF,TGTGCCAGCAGCTGGACAGGGGAAACCGGGGAGCTGTTTTTT
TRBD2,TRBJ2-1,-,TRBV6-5,CASSPGLAFNEQFF,TGTGCCAGCAGCCCGGGACTAGCGTTCAATGAGCAGTTCTTC
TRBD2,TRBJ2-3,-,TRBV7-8,CASSLTSSGGDTQYF,TGTGCCAGCAGCTTAACATCTAGCGGTGGAGATACGCAGTATTTT
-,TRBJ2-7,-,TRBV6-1,CASSGLALTYEQYF,TGTGCCAGCAGTGGTCTAGCGTTAACCTACGAGCAGTACTTC
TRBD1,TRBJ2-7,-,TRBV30,CAWRGTGATKQYF,TGTGCCTGGCGGGGGACAGGGGCTACGAAGCAGTACTTC
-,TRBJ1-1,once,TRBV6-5,CASGFYTEAFF,TGTGCCAGCGGCTTTTACACTGAAGCTTTCTTT
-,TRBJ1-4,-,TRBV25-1,CASSDTRASEKLFF,TGTGCCAGCAGTGACACCAGGGCTAGTGAAAAACTGTTTTTT
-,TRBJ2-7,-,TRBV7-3,CASSLNAGLAYEQYF,TGTGCCAGCAGCTTAAACGCGGGACTGGCCTACGAGCAGTACTTC
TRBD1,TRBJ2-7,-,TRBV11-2,CASSLVETGIDEQYF,TGTGCCAGCAGCTTAGTCGAGACAGGGATCGACGAGCAGTACTTC
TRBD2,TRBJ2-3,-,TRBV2,CASKASGTDTQYF,TGTGCCAGCAAGGCTAGCGGAACAGATACGCAGTATTTT
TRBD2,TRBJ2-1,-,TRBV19,CASSILAGEGEQFF,TGTGCCAGTAGTATTCTAGCGGGAGAGGGTGAGCAGTTCTTC
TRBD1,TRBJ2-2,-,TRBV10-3,CAISSGTGLHTGELFF,TGTGCCATCAGTTCCGGGACAGGGCTTCACACCGGGGAGCTGTTTTTT
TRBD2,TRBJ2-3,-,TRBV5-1,CASSRRSGSSTDTQYF,TGCGCCAGCAGCCGTCGAAGCGGGAGTAGCACAGATACGCAGTATTTT
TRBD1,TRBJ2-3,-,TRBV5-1,CASRTGGLSTDTQYF,TGCGCCAGCAGAACAGGGGGCCTTAGCACAGATACGCAGTATTTT
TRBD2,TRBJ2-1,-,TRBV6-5,CASSYSTLAGGHEQFF,TGTGCCAGCAGTTACTCGACACTAGCGGGGGGCCATGAGCAGTTCTTC
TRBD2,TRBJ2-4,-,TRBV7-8,CASSLFSPSGKDIQYF,TGTGCCAGCAGCTTATTCTCCCCTAGCGGGAAGGACATTCAGTACTTC
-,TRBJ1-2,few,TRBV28,CASSLASYNYGYTF,TGTGCCAGCAGTTTAGCGAGCTATAACTATGGCTACACCTTC
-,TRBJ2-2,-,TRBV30,CAWSLAGHTGELFF,TGTGCCTGGAGTTTAGCAGGGCACACCGGGGAGCTGTTTTTT
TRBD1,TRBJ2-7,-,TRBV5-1,CASSLDRGEIYEQYF,TGCGCCAGCAGCTTGGACAGGGGCGAAATCTACGAGCAGTACTTC
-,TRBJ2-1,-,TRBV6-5,CASSLQQGDNEQFF,TGTGCCAGCAGTTTACAACAGGGTGACAATGAGCAGTTCTTC
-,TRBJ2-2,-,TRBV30,CAWSTYGITGELFF,TGTGCCTGGAGCACGTACGGTATCACCGGGGAGCTGTTTTTT
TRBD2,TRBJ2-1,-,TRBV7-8,CASSLGTSGSPNEQFF,TGTGCCAGCAGCTTAGGGACTAGCGGGAGTCCCAATGAGCAGTTCTTC
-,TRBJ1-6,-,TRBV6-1,CASSEVLQVLHF,TGTGCCAGCAGTGAAGTATTGCAGGTCCTCCACTTT
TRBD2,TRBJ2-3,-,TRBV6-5,CASSYDPSGSTDTQYF,TGTGCCAGCAGTTATGACCCTAGCGGGAGCACAGATACGCAGTATTTT
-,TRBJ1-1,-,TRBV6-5,CASRLKGGGTEAFF,TGTGCCAGCAGACTAAAGGGGGGGGGAACTGAAGCTTTCTTT
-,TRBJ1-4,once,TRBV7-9,CASSLAGREEKLFF,TGTGCCAGCAGCTTAGCCGGGAGGGAAGAAAAACTGTTTTTT
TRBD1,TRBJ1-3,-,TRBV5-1,CASSFSDRESSGNTIYF,TGCGCCAGCAGCTTCTCGGACAGGGAGAGCTCTGGAAACACCATATATTTT